This is a list of T cell receptor beta chains from one sample in a study of blood T cell repertoires in COVID-19. The method was immunoSEQ multiplex PCR; TCRdb's version includes in-frame clones alone and lacks a portion of them. Here the sample spans about 41,000 clones, approximately 83% being singletons. The source material was peripheral blood. The receptors here all came from a woman aged 80 or over with acute or convalescent COVID-19. Both conserved end residues are part of each CDR3. Each record gives: J gene, D gene, clone size, V gene, CDR3 DNA, CDR3 protein. The D gene is left open where the match is weak. The size of a clone is reported for some rows only, either as once, few or many, or as a class for expanded clones.

TRBJ2-3,TRBD2,NA,TRBV5-1,TGCGCCAGCAGCTCAGGCGGCGGGGGGGCGACAGATACGCAGTATTTT,CASSSGGGGATDTQYF
TRBJ2-1,TRBD2,few,TRBV7-2,TGTGCCAGCAGCTTAGGGACTAGCGGGGGGGCTAGAGAGCAGTTCTTC,CASSLGTSGGAREQFF
TRBJ2-7,TRBD2,NA,TRBV7-9,TGTGCCAGCAGCTTAGAGCTAGCGGGGGGGCACGAGCAGTACTTC,CASSLELAGGHEQYF
TRBJ1-4,NA,NA,TRBV10-3,TGTGCCACCCGGGACATTACAACTAATGAAAAACTGTTTTTT,CATRDITTNEKLFF
TRBJ1-2,NA,NA,TRBV7-2,TGTGCCAGCAGCTTAGTCCCGGAGTCCGGCTACACCTTC,CASSLVPESGYTF
TRBJ1-6,TRBD1,NA,TRBV6-6,TGTGCCAGCAGGACGGACAGGGATTCACCCCTCCACTTT,CASRTDRDSPLHF
TRBJ2-2,TRBD2,NA,TRBV3-1/TRBV3-2,TGTGCCAGCAGCCCTAGCGGGGGGGGCACCGGGGAGCTGTTTTTT,CASSPSGGGTGELFF
TRBJ1-3,NA,NA,TRBV28,TGTGCCAGCGGTCCTGGGCACTCTGGAAACACCATATATTTT,CASGPGHSGNTIYF
TRBJ2-5,NA,few,TRBV5-1,TGCGCCAGCAGCTTGAGAGTTGGAGAGACCCAGTACTTC,CASSLRVGETQYF
TRBJ2-5,NA,once,TRBV5-1,TGCGCCAGCAGCTTCGGGGATTTAGAAAAGACCCAGTACTTC,CASSFGDLEKTQYF
TRBJ1-6,TRBD1,NA,TRBV7-6,TGTGCCAGCAGCCTAGGACAGGGTTCGTGGTCACCCCTCCACTTT,CASSLGQGSWSPLHF
TRBJ1-2,NA,NA,TRBV5-8,TGTGCCAGCAGCTTTCGAGATCCCTATGGCTACACCTTC,CASSFRDPYGYTF
TRBJ1-1,NA,NA,TRBV5-1,TGCGCCAGCAGCTTGGAGGCGGTTTTGAACACTGAAGCTTTCTTT,CASSLEAVLNTEAFF
TRBJ1-6,NA,few,TRBV30,TGTGCCTGGAAGGGGGACCCGGTCGTGGGTTCACCCCTCCACTTT,CAWKGDPVVGSPLHF
TRBJ1-4,NA,NA,TRBV30,TGTAAGAGTTCGGACAGTAGGAGGGAAAAACTGTTTTTT,CKSSDSRREKLFF
TRBJ1-4,NA,few,TRBV29-1,TGCAGCGTTGGTCAGGCGCTTGAAAAACTGTTTTTT,CSVGQALEKLFF
TRBJ1-1,NA,NA,TRBV3-1/TRBV3-2,TGTGCCAGCAGCCAAGATGGGGGGTCCACTGAAGCTTTCTTT,CASSQDGGSTEAFF
TRBJ1-2,NA,NA,TRBV5-1,TGCGCCAGCAGCCCCGACTCAGGGTTGGATGGCTACACCTTC,CASSPDSGLDGYTF
TRBJ1-6,NA,once,TRBV9,TGTGCCAGCAGCGTAAATGCGGTCGGGGGGAGTTCACCCCTCCACTTT,CASSVNAVGGSSPLHF
TRBJ2-7,TRBD1,NA,TRBV5-1,TGCGCCAGCAGCTTGGGGACAGGACTTTACGAGCAGTACTTC,CASSLGTGLYEQYF
TRBJ1-4,NA,NA,TRBV5-1,TGCGCCAGCAGCCTTCAACCCCGGGGAACTAATGAAAAACTGTTTTTT,CASSLQPRGTNEKLFF
TRBJ2-1,TRBD2,NA,TRBV10-3,TGTGCCATCAGTGAGTCACTAGCGGGGTTTGCGGAGCAGTTCTTC,CAISESLAGFAEQFF
TRBJ2-1,TRBD2,NA,TRBV3-1/TRBV3-2,TGTGCCAGCAGCCTAAGCGGGGGGGACAATGAGCAGTTCTTC,CASSLSGGDNEQFF
TRBJ1-2,TRBD1,NA,TRBV6-5,TGTGCCAGCAGCGACCGACAGGGGAAACGGTATGGCTACACCTTC,CASSDRQGKRYGYTF
TRBJ2-7,TRBD2,NA,TRBV18,TGTGCCAGCTCACCACAAGCGGGGGGGCTGGGCGAGCAGTACTTC,CASSPQAGGLGEQYF
TRBJ2-1,TRBD2,few,TRBV9,TGTGCCAGCAGCCAAACTTCTCGCGGGGGGGGCGATGAGCAGTTCTTC,CASSQTSRGGGDEQFF
TRBJ1-1,NA,NA,TRBV30,TGTGCCTGGAGTGTGGTGATAGGGGATCGAGCTTTCTTT,CAWSVVIGDRAFF
TRBJ1-1,NA,once,TRBV2,TGTGCCAGCAGTGACAGGGAGGATGGCACTGAAGCTTTCTTT,CASSDREDGTEAFF